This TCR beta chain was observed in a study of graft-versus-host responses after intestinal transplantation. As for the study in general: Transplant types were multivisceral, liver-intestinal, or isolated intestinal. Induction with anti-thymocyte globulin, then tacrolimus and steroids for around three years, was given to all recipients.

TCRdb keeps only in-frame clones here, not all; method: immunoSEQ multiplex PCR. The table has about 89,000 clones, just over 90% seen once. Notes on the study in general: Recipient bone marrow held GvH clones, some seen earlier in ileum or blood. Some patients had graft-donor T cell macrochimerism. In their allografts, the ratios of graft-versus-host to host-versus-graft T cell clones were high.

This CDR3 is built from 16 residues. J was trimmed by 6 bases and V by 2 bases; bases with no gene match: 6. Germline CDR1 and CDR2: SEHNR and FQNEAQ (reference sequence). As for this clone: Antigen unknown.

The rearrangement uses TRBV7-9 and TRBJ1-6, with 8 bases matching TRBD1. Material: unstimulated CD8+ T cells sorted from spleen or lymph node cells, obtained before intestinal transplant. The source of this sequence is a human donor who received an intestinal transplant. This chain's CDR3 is CASSLSGQGANSPLHF. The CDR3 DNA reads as TGTGCCAGCAGCTTAAGCGGGCAGGGGGCTAATTCACCCCTCCACTTT.